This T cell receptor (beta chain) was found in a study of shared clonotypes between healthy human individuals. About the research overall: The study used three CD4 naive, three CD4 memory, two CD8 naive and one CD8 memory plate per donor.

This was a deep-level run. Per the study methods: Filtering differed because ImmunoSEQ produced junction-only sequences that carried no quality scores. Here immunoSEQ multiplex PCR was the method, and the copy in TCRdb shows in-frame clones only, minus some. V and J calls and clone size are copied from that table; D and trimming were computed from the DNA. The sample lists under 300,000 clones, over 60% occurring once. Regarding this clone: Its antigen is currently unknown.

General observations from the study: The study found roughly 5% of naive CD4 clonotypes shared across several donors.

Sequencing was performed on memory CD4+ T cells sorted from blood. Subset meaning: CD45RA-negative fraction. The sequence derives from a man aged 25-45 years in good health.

Here the CDR3 reads CASSDPFGELFF. CDR3 DNA: TGCGCCAGCAGTGACCCCTTCGGGGAGCTGTTTTTT. The chain recombines TRBV10-1 with TRBJ2-2; the D is unclear. CDR1 is WNHNN and CDR2 is SYGVQD in the germline V gene (reference sequence). The CDR3 sequence is 12 residues long. With 3 bases removed from V and 7 bases from J, the gap between germline ends came to 6 bases.